These 30 T cell receptor beta chains came from one sample sequenced in a study of OX40 agonist ivuxolimab in advanced cancers. Some clones are missing from TCRdb's copy, which holds only in-frame ones; the method was immunoSEQ multiplex PCR. Among 15,000 to 20,000 clones listed, about 91% were seen once. Sequenced material: CD4+ or CD8+ T cells sorted from blood, taken in a trial of the OX40 agonist ivuxolimab. The origin of the receptors is an adult with an advanced solid tumor such as melanoma, head and neck, liver or kidney cancer.

Worth noting for this clone: The germline gene is not matched at one end of the junction; a read error may be the cause. The DNA of the CDR3 is TGCGCCAGCAGCGAAGATCAAGAAGGGGGTAGTGAAGCTTTCTTT. Translating gives CASSEDQEGGSEAFF. The chain couples TRBV4-1 to TRBJ1-1; a possible D gene is TRBD1 (6 bases). The CDR3 is 15 residues long. CDR1 MGHRA and CDR2 YSYEKL come from the germline V gene.

The rearrangement links TRBV9 to TRBJ2-3; D not resolved. This CDR3 contains 13 residues. Germline lookup yields CDR1 SGDLS and CDR2 YYNGEE. Deletions cut 0 bases from V and 3 bases from J, with 5 bases between. CDR3 in amino acids: CASSVERTDTQYF. The CDR3 nucleotides read TGTGCCAGCAGCGTAGAAAGGACAGATACGCAGTATTTT.

V is TRBV4-1 and J is TRBJ2-7; 9 positions match TRBD2. The CDR3 consists of 14 residues. J gave up 2 bases and V 8 bases, and 7 bases lay outside the gene matches. Germline lookup yields CDR1 MGHRA and CDR2 YSYEKL. CDR3 in amino acids: CASRPIAGAYEQYF. DNA for the CDR3: TGCGCCAGCCGACCAATAGCGGGAGCCTACGAGCAGTACTTC.

The V gene is TRBV6-5, the J gene TRBJ1-3; D is possibly TRBD1 (5 bases). Trimming took 5 bases from V and 0 from J, leaving 8 bases between them. CDR3 size: 14 residues. Germline V lookup: CDR1 MNHEY, CDR2 SVGAGI. CDR3 in amino acids: CASSPGTSGNTIYF. Here the CDR3 DNA reads TGTGCCAGCAGTCCCGGGACCTCTGGAAACACCATATATTTT.

The rearrangement links TRBV11-2 to TRBJ1-2; weak D call: TRBD1 (6 bases). V was cut by 1 base and J by 6 bases, with 9 bases left in between. Germline V gene lookup returns CDR1 SGHAT and CDR2 FQNNGV. The CDR3 contains 13 residues. The CDR3 DNA reads TGTGCCAGCAGCTTAGTACAGGGCCATGGCTACACCTTC. Amino acids: CASSLVQGHGYTF.

The J gene is TRBJ2-1, the V gene TRBV7-9; no reliable D call. Trimming took 0 bases from V and 5 from J, leaving 5 bases between them. This CDR3 comprises 13 residues. Per the germline V gene, CDR1 is SEHNR and CDR2 is FQNEAQ (reference sequence). The CDR3 nucleotides are TGTGCCAGCAGCTTAGCGGTAAACAATGAGCAGTTCTTC. It translates to CASSLAVNNEQFF. The variable domain in full, with the rest retrieved from reference TRBV7-9 and TRBJ2-1, is DTGVSQNPRHKITKRGQNVTFRCDPISEHNRLYWYRQTLGQGPEFLTYFQNEAQLEKSRLLSDRFSAERPKGSFSTLEIQRTEQGDSAMYLCASSLAVNNEQFFGPGTRLTVL.

This chain connects TRBV10-3 to TRBJ2-5; D is ambiguous. CDR3 length: 12 amino acids. V lost 2 bases, J lost 5 bases, and 6 bases lay in between. The germline V gene has CDR1 ENHRY and CDR2 SYGVKD. The CDR3 sequence is CAISEIGETQYF. The CDR3, as DNA: TGTGCCATCAGTGAGATAGGTGAGACCCAGTACTTC.

V and J are TRBV7-9 and TRBJ2-3; no clear D. Trimming took 5 bases from V and 3 from J, leaving 21 bases between them. The germline CDR1 and CDR2 sequences are SEHNR and FQNEAQ (reference sequence). CDR3 length equals 17 residues. The DNA of the CDR3 is TGTGCCAGCAGCACTTCCGCTTTACTCCCGACGACAGATACGCAGTATTTT. This sequence encodes CASSTSALLPTTDTQYF.

The chain is built from TRBV2 and TRBJ1-1, with D unclear. CDR1 is SNHLY, CDR2 FYNNEI, per germline. This CDR3 comprises 12 residues. Trimming pared 3 bases from V and 6 bases from J, leaving 8 bases between. In DNA, the CDR3 is TGTGCCAGCAGTGAGGCGCGAGCTGAAGCTTTCTTT. Amino acid sequence: CASSEARAEAFF.

V and J are TRBV2 and TRBJ1-5, with 8 bases matching TRBD1. The CDR3 contains 13 residues. Germline loops: CDR1 SNHLY, CDR2 FYNNEI. The J segment lost 6 bases and the V segment lost 5 bases, leaving 3 bases of the junction unmatched. Here the CDR3 reads CASSQGAGQPQHF. The DNA for the CDR3 is TGTGCCAGCAGTCAGGGGGCAGGTCAGCCCCAGCATTTT. The full variable domain, with the rest looked up from reference TRBV2 and TRBJ1-5, is EPEVTQTPSHQVTQMGQEVILRCVPISNHLYFYWYRQILGQKVEFLVSFYNNEISEKSEIFDDQFSVERPDGSNFTLKIRSTKLEDSAMYFCASSQGAGQPQHFGDGTRLSIL.

The rearrangement links TRBV5-1 to TRBJ2-7, with D tentatively TRBD1 (6 bases). V was clipped by 1 base and J by 1 base, with 6 bases between them. CDR3 size: 13 residues. Germline assignment: CDR1 SGHRS and CDR2 YFSETQ. This CDR3 reads CASSLTGSYEQYF. The CDR3 DNA reads TGCGCCAGCAGCTTGACAGGGTCCTACGAGCAGTACTTC.

This rearrangement joins TRBV13 to TRBJ2-3; D possibly matches TRBD1 or TRBD2 (5 bases each). CDR3 length: 13 residues. Trimming removed 5 bases at V and 5 bases at J, with 11 bases between. CDR1 is PRHDT, CDR2 FYEKMQ, per germline (reference sequence). DNA for the CDR3: TGTGCCAGCAGCGCCGGGACCGTAGATACGCAGTATTTT. Amino acids: CASSAGTVDTQYF.

The V gene is TRBV28, the J gene TRBJ1-1; D not certain. The CDR3 has 14 residues. V lost 7 bases and J lost 5, with 17 bases in between. Germline CDR1 MDHEN, CDR2 SYDVKM. The CDR3 loop is CASIQGGGGTEAFF. As DNA, the CDR3 is TGTGCCAGCATCCAAGGCGGAGGTGGGACTGAAGCTTTCTTT.

This chain joins TRBV11-2 and TRBJ2-7, with D possibly matching TRBD2 (6 bases). CDR1 and CDR2 (germline): SGHAT, FQNNGV. Trimming removed 0 bases from V and 4 bases from J, with 13 bases in between. The length of the CDR3 is 15 residues. CDR3 region: CASSLEGGLGYEQYF. In DNA form, the CDR3 reads TGTGCCAGCAGCTTAGAGGGAGGCCTGGGGTACGAGCAGTACTTC.

This clone was detected only a few times. Other DNA sequences of this sample code for an identical CDR3. In nucleotides, the CDR3 is TGTGCCAGCAGTTCCTCCTACGAGCAGTACTTC. Amino acid sequence: CASSSSYEQYF. The rearrangement uses TRBV27 and TRBJ2-7; D is unresolved. V gave up 4 bases and J gave up 0 bases, with 1 base separating them. This CDR3 contains 11 residues. Per germline, CDR1 MNHEY and CDR2 SMNVEV (reference sequence).

This chain uses TRBV4-2 with TRBJ2-1, with D unclear. Trimming left V 0 bases short and J 0 bases short, with 18 bases between. The length of the CDR3 is 19 residues. Germline V gives CDR1 LGHNA, CDR2 YNFKEQ. DNA for the CDR3: TGTGCCAGCAGCCAAGAAGAGGTCCGACAAGACCGCTCCTACAATGAGCAGTTCTTC. Encoded protein: CASSQEEVRQDRSYNEQFF.

The chain carries TRBV19 and TRBJ2-7, with D perhaps assigned TRBD1 or TRBD2 (6 bases each). V lost 2 bases and J lost 3, with 11 bases in between. This CDR3 contains 14 residues. The germline V gene encodes CDR1 LNHDA and CDR2 SQIVND (reference sequence). CDR3 nucleotides: TGTGCCAGTAGTATATCGGGGGCCAACTACGAGCAGTACTTC. Translation: CASSISGANYEQYF. The complete variable domain, with remaining parts taken from reference TRBV19 and TRBJ2-7, reads DGGITQSPKYLFRKEGQNVTLSCEQNLNHDAMYWYRQDPGQGLRLIYYSQIVNDFQKGDIAEGYSVSREKKESFPLTVTSAQKNPTAFYLCASSISGANYEQYFGPGTRLTVT.

The chain links TRBV19 to TRBJ2-1, with 7 bases fitting TRBD2. V was pared by 5 bases and J by 2 bases, with 3 bases of the junction left unmatched. Germline lookup yields CDR1 LNHDA and CDR2 SQIVND (reference sequence). The CDR3 is 14 amino acids. The CDR3 is CASSGAGAYNEQFF. As DNA, the CDR3 is TGTGCCAGTAGTGGGGCGGGGGCCTACAATGAGCAGTTCTTC.

This rearrangement joins TRBV19 to TRBJ1-4; D is unresolved. The CDR3 extends over 17 amino acids. Germline lookup yields CDR1 LNHDA and CDR2 SQIVND (reference sequence). Trimming took 6 bases from V and 1 from J, leaving 18 bases between them. Here the CDR3 reads CASSEREGPGTNEKLFF. The CDR3, as DNA: TGTGCCAGTAGCGAACGGGAAGGGCCGGGAACTAATGAAAAACTGTTTTTT. Complete variable domain (other parts from reference TRBV19 and TRBJ1-4): DGGITQSPKYLFRKEGQNVTLSCEQNLNHDAMYWYRQDPGQGLRLIYYSQIVNDFQKGDIAEGYSVSREKKESFPLTVTSAQKNPTAFYLCASSEREGPGTNEKLFFGSGTQLSVL.

The rearrangement joins TRBV28 to TRBJ2-7; unclear D gene. V gave up 3 bases and J gave up 5 bases, with 8 bases separating them. Germline loops: CDR1 MDHEN, CDR2 SYDVKM. The CDR3 totals 12 residues. The CDR3 here is CASSFLRDEQYF. In nucleotides, the CDR3 is TGTGCCAGCAGTTTCCTGAGAGACGAGCAGTACTTC.

The CDR3 spells CASSLGLAAILNTGELFF. CDR3 nucleotides: TGTGCCAGCAGCTTGGGACTAGCGGCTATTTTGAACACCGGGGAGCTGTTTTTT. The chain links TRBV5-4 to TRBJ2-2, with 9 nucleotides matching TRBD2. Germline V gene data show CDR1 as SGHNT and CDR2 as YYREEE (reference sequence). The CDR3 length is 18 residues. J lost 1 base, V lost 0 bases, and 7 bases had no gene match.

The chain has TRBV5-5 and TRBJ2-1; the match to TRBD2 covers 13 bases. V shed 3 bases, J shed 2 bases, and the junction held 5 bases outside the gene matches. This CDR3 region has 17 residues. Germline V gives CDR1 SGHKS, CDR2 YYEKEE (reference sequence). The CDR3 region is CASSSRGLAGAYNEQFF. Written as DNA, the CDR3 is TGTGCCAGCAGCTCGCGAGGACTAGCGGGGGCCTACAATGAGCAGTTCTTC.

The rearrangement joins TRBV11-2 to TRBJ2-7; TRBD1 is a possible D gene (5 bases). This CDR3 spans 14 amino acids. Trimming removed 2 bases at V and 2 bases at J, with 10 bases between. CDR1 is SGHAT and CDR2 is FQNNGV in the germline V gene. The CDR3: CASSLWAGTYEQYF. The CDR3 DNA is TGTGCCAGCAGCTTATGGGCAGGGACCTACGAGCAGTACTTC.

J is TRBJ2-7 and V is TRBV6-5, with D possibly being TRBD1 (5 bases). Between the trimmed V and J ends, which lost 0 bases and 3 bases, there was a span of 6 bases. The CDR3 is 13 residues long. CDR1 MNHEY and CDR2 SVGAGI come from the germline V gene. The CDR3 region has the DNA TGTGCCAGCAGTTACTCGGACAACTACGAGCAGTACTTC. Its translation is CASSYSDNYEQYF.

V usage is TRBV4-3 and J usage is TRBJ2-2, with D perhaps TRBD1 (5 bases). The CDR3 is 17 residues long. Trimming removed 0 bases at V and 5 bases at J, with 16 bases between. The germline V gene has CDR1 LGHNA and CDR2 YSLEER. CDR3 loop: CASSQDPGPARTGELFF. The CDR3 bases are TGCGCCAGCAGCCAAGATCCAGGGCCGGCGCGGACCGGGGAGCTGTTTTTT.

V and J are TRBV2 and TRBJ2-7; tentatively, D is TRBD2 (6 bases). Trimming removed 9 bases from V and 0 bases from J, with 15 bases in between. The CDR3 is 14 amino acids. Germline CDR1 reads SNHLY; CDR2 reads FYNNEI. CDR3 DNA: TGTGCCAGAGCTCTTAGCGGAAGCTCCTACGAGCAGTACTTC. Translation: CARALSGSSYEQYF.

The chain carries TRBV11-2 and TRBJ1-2, with 10 nucleotides matching TRBD1. Trimming cost V 5 bases and J 3 bases; bases outside gene matches: 12. The CDR3 spans 17 residues. CDR1 and CDR2 (germline): SGHAT, FQNNGV. The CDR3 sequence is CASSPERGTGAYYGYTF. The CDR3 region has the DNA TGTGCCAGCAGCCCGGAGAGGGGGACAGGGGCTTACTATGGCTACACCTTC.

The rearrangement links TRBV7-9 to TRBJ1-1; D gene ambiguous. The CDR3 has 15 amino acids. Trimming removed 4 bases at V and 4 bases at J, with 16 bases between. CDR1 is SEHNR and CDR2 is FQNEAQ in the germline V gene (reference sequence). The chain's CDR3 is CASSSLGGFSTEAFF. The CDR3 bases are TGTGCCAGCAGCTCCCTAGGCGGGTTCAGCACTGAAGCTTTCTTT.

The chain employs TRBV7-8 and TRBJ2-1; maybe TRBD2 (5 bases). The CDR3 has 13 residues. Germline V gene data show CDR1 as SGHVS and CDR2 as FQNEAQ. V was cut by 1 base and J by 9 bases, with 10 bases left in between. This CDR3 is CASSLGPTSEQFF. The CDR3 DNA reads as TGTGCCAGCAGCTTAGGGCCTACTAGTGAGCAGTTCTTC.

This chain joins TRBV6-6 and TRBJ1-4; D unresolved. This CDR3 has 15 residues. CDR1 MNHNY and CDR2 SVGAGI come from the germline V gene (reference sequence). Trimming removed 6 bases from V and 8 bases from J, with 19 bases in between. CDR3 nucleotides: TGTGCCAGCAGCCCCGGTGGAGGAACGAACGAAAAACTGTTTTTT. It yields the protein CASSPGGGTNEKLFF.